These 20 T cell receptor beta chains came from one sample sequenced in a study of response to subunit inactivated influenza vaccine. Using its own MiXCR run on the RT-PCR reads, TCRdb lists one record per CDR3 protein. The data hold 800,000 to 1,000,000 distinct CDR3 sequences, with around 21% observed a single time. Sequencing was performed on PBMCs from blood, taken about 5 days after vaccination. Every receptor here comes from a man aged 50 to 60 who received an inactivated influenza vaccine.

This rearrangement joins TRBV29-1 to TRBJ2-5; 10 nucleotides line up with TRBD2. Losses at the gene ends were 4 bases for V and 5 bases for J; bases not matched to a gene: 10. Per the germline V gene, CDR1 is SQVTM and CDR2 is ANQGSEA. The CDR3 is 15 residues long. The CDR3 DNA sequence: TGCAGCGTTGGGAGGGCTAGCGGGAGCTCGGAGACCCAGTACTTC. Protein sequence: CSVGRASGSSETQYF.

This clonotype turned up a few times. The CDR3 DNA reads TGCGCCAGCAGCCAGCGGCGTTTTGGTCAGCCCCAGCATTTT. This encodes CASSQRRFGQPQHF. This sequence joins TRBV4-3 and TRBJ1-5; no reliable D call. Germline loops: CDR1 LGHNA, CDR2 YSLEER. The CDR3 sequence is 14 residues long. Trimming took 3 bases from V and 6 from J, leaving 12 bases between them.

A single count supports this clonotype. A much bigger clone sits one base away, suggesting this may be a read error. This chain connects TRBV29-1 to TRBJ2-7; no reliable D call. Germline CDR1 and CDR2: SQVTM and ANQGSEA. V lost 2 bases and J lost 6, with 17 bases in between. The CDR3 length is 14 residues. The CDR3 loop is CSVEQRGGSREQYF. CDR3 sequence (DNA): TGCAGCGTTGAACAGAGAGGCGGATCCCGCGAGCAGTACTTC.

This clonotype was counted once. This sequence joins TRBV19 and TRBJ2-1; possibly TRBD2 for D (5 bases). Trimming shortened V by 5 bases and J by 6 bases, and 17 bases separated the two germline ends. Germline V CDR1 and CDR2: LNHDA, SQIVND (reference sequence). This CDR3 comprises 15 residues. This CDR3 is CASSLSPGLLNEQFF. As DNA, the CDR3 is TGTGCCAGTAGTCTAAGCCCCGGACTTCTCAATGAGCAGTTCTTC.

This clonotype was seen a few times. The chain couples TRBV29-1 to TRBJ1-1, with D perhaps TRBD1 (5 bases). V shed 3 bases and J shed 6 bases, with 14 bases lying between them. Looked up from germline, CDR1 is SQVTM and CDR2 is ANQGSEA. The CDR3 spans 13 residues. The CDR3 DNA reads TGCAGCGTTGAGGGAGGGACGATCCCTGAAGCTTTCTTT. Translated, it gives CSVEGGTIPEAFF.

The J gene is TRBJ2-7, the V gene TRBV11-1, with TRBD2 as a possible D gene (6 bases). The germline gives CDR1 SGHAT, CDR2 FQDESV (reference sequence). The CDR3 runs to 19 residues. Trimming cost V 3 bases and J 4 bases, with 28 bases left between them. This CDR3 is CASSLAGSGPDYPRYEQYF. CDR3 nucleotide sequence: TGTGCCAGCAGCTTGGCGGGGTCGGGCCCCGACTATCCTAGATACGAGCAGTACTTC.

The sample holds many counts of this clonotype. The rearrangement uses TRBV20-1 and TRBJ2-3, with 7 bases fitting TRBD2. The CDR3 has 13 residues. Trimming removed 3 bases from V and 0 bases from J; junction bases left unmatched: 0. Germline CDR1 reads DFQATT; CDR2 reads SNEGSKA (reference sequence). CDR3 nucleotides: TGCAGTGCTAGTAGCGGGAGCACAGATACGCAGTATTTT. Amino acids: CSASSGSTDTQYF.

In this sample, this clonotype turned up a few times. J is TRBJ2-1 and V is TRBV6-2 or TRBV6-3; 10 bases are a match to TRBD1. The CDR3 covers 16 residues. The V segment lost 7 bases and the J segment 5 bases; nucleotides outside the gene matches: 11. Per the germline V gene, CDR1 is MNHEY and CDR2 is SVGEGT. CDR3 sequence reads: CASNSRDRGVHNEQFF. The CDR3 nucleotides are TGTGCCAGCAACTCTAGGGACAGGGGAGTCCACAATGAGCAGTTCTTC.

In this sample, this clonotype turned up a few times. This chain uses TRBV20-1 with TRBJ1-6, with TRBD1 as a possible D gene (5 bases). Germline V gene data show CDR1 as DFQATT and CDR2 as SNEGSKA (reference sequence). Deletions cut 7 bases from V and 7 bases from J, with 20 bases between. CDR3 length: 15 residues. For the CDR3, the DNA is TGCAGTGTTCGGGGGGATCGGGGTCGCAATTCACCCCTCCACTTT. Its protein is CSVRGDRGRNSPLHF.

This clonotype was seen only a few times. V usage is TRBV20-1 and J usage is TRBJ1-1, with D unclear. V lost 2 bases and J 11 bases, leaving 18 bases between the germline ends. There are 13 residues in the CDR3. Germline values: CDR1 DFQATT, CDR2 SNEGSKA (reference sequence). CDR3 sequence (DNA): TGCAGTGCTAGACAGAAGCGTCCCTCTAATGCTTTCTTT. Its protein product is CSARQKRPSNAFF.

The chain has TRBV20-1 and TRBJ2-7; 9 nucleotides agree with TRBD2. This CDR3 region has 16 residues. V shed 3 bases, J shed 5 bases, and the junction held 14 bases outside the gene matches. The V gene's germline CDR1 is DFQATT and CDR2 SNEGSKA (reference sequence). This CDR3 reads CSASRGSVAGAHEQYF. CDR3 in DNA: TGCAGTGCTAGTAGGGGATCCGTAGCGGGAGCCCACGAGCAGTACTTC.

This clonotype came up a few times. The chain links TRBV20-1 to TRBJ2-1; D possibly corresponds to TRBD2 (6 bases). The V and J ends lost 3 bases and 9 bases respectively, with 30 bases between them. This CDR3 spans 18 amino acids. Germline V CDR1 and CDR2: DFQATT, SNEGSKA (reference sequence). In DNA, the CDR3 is TGCAGTGCTAGTGGGGAGCACCTTGCGGGAACTAGTTTTGGTGAGCAGTTCTTC. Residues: CSASGEHLAGTSFGEQFF.

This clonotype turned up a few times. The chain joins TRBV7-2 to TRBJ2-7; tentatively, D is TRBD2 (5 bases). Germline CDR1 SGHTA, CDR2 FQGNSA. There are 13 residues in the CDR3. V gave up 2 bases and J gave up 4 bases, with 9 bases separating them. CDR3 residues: CASSLNSGYEQYF. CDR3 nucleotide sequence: TGTGCCAGCAGCTTAAATTCGGGGTACGAGCAGTACTTC.

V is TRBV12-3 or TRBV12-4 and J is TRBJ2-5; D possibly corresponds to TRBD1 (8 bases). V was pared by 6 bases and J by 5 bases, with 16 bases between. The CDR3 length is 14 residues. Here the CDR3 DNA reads TGTGCCAGCAGACTACAGGGGGGGATGGAGACCCAGTACTTC. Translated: CASRLQGGMETQYF.

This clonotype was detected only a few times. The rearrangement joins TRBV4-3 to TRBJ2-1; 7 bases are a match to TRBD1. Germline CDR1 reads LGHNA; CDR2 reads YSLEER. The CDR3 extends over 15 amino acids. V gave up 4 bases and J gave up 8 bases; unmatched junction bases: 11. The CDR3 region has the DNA TGCGCCAGCAGCCGCGGACAGGCTAGTCGGGATGAGCAGTTCTTC. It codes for CASSRGQASRDEQFF.

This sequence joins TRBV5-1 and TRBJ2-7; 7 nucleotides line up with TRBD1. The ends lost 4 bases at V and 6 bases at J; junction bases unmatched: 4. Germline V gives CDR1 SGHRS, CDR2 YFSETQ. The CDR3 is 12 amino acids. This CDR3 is CASSLTGSEQYF. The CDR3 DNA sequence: TGCGCCAGCAGCCTGACAGGGAGCGAGCAGTACTTC.

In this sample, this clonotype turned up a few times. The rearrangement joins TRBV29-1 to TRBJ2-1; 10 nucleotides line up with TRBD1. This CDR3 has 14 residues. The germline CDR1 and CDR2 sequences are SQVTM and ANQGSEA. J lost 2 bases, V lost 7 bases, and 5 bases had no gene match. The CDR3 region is CSADRGWTYNEQFF. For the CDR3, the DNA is TGCAGCGCGGACAGGGGGTGGACCTACAATGAGCAGTTCTTC.

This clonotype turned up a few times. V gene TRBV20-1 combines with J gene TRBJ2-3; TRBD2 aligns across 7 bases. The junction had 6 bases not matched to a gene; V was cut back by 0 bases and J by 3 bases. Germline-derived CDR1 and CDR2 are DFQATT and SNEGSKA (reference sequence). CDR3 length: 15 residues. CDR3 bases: TGCAGTGCTAGAGACCTAGGACTAGGGACAGATACGCAGTATTTT. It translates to CSARDLGLGTDTQYF.

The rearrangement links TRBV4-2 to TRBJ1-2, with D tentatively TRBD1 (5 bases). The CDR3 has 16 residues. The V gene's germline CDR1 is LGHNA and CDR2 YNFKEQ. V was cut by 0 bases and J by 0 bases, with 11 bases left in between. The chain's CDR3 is CASSQDETATNYGYTF. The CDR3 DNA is TGTGCCAGCAGCCAAGATGAGACAGCTACTAACTATGGCTACACCTTC.

CDR3 coding DNA: TGCAGCGTTGAAAATGGCTACACCTTC. This encodes CSVENGYTF. The chain carries TRBV29-1 and TRBJ1-2; no definite D call. The CDR3 is 9 residues long. Trimming cost V 2 bases and J 6 bases, with 1 base left between them. CDR1 SQVTM and CDR2 ANQGSEA come from the germline V gene.